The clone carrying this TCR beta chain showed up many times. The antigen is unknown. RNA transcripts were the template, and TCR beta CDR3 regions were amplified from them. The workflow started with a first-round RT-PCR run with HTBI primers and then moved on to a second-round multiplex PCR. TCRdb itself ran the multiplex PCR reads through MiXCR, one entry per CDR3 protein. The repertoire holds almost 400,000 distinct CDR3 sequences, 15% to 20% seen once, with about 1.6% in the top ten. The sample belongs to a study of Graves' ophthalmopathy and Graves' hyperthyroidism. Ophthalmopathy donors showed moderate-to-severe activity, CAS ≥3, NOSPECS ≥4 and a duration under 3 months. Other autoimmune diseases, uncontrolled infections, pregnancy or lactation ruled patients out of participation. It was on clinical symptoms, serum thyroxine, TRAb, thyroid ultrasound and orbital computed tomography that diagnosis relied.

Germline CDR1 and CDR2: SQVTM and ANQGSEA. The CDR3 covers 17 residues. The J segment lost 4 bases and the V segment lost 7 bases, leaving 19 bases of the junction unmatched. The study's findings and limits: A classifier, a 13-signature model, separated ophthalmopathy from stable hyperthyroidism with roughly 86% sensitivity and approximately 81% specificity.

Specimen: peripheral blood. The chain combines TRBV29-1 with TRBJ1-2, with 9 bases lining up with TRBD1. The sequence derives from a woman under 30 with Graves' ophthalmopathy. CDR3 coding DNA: TGCAGCGCCGGACCGCTCCCGGGACAGGGAAATTCCTATGGCTACACCTTC. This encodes CSAGPLPGQGNSYGYTF.